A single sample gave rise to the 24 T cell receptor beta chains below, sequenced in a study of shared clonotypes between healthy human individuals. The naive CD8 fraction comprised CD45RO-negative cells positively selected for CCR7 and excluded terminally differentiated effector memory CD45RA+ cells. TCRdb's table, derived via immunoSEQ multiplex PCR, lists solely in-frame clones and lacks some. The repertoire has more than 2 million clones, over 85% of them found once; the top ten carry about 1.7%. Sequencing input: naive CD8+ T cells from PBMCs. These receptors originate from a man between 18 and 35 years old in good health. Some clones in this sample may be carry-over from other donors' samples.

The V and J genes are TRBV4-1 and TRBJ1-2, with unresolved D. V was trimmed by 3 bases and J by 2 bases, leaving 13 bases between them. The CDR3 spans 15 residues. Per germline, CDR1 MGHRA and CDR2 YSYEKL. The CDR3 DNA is TGCGCCAGCAGCCAGGCCCCCCCGGGGAACTATGGCTACACCTTC. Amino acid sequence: CASSQAPPGNYGYTF.

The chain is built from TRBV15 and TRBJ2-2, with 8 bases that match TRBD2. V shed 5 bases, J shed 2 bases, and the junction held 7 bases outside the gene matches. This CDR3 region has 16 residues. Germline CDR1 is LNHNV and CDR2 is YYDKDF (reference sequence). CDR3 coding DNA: TGTGCCACCAGCTGGGGACTAGGATATAACACCGGGGAGCTGTTTTTT. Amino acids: CATSWGLGYNTGELFF. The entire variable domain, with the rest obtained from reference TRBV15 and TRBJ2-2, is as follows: DAMVIQNPRYQVTQFGKPVTLSCSQTLNHNVMYWYQQKSSQAPKLLFHYYDKDFNNEADTPDNFQSRRPNTSFCFLDIRSPGLGDTAMYLCATSWGLGYNTGELFFGEGSRLTVL.

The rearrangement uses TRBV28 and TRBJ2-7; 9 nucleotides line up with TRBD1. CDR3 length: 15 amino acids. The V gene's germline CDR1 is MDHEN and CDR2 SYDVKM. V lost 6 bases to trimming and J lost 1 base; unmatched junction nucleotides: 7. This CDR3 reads CASSHPGTGSYEQYF. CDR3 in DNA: TGTGCCAGCAGCCACCCCGGGACAGGGTCCTACGAGCAGTACTTC.

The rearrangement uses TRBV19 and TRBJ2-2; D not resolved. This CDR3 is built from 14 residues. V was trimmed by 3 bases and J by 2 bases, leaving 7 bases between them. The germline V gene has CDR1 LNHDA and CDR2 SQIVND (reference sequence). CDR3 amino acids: CASSINTNTGELFF. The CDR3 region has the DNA TGTGCCAGTAGTATTAATACCAACACCGGGGAGCTGTTTTTT.

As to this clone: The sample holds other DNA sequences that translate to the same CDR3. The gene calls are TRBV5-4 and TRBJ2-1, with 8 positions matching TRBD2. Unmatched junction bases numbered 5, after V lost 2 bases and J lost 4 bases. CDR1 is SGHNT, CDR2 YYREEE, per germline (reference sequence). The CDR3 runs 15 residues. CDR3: CASSFKREIYNEQFF. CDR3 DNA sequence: TGTGCCAGCAGCTTCAAGCGGGAGATTTACAATGAGCAGTTCTTC.

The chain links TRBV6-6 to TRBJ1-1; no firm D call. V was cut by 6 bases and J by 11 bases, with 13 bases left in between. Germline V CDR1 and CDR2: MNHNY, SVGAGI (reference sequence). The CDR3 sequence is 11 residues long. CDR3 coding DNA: TGTGCCAGCAGCCCCGGTGTTGAGGCTTTCTTT. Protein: CASSPGVEAFF.

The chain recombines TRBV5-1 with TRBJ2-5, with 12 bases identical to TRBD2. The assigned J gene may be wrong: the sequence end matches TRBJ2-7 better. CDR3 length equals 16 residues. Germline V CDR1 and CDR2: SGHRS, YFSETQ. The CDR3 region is CASSLTRTSGTNEQYF. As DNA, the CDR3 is TGCGCCAGCAGCTTGACCAGGACTAGCGGGACAAACGAGCAGTACTTC.

The CDR3 loop reads CASSLTPVSGNTIYF. The CDR3 nucleotides read TGTGCCAGTAGTTTGACACCAGTCTCTGGAAACACCATATATTTT. This chain connects TRBV19 to TRBJ1-3, with unresolved D. V was trimmed by 5 bases and J by 0 bases, leaving 11 bases between them. The V gene's germline CDR1 is LNHDA and CDR2 SQIVND (reference sequence). The length of the CDR3 is 15 residues.

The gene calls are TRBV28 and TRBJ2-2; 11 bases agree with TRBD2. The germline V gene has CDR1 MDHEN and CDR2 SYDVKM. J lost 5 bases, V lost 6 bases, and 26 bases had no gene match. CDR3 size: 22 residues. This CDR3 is CASRTLGLWDRDTSGRTGELFF. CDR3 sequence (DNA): TGTGCCAGCAGGACCCTTGGTTTGTGGGACAGGGACACTAGCGGGAGAACCGGGGAGCTGTTTTTT. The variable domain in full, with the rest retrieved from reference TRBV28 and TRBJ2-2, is DVKVTQSSRYLVKRTGEKVFLECVQDMDHENMFWYRQDPGLGLRLIYFSYDVKMKEKGDIPEGYSVSREKKERFSLILESASTNQTSMYLCASRTLGLWDRDTSGRTGELFFGEGSRLTVL.

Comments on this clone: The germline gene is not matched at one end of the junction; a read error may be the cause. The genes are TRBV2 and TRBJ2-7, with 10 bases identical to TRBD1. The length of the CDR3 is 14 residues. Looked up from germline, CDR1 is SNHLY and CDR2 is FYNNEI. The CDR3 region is CASSEGQGGNEQYF. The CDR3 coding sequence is TGTGCCAGCAGCGAAGGACAGGGGGGGAACGAGCAGTACTTC.

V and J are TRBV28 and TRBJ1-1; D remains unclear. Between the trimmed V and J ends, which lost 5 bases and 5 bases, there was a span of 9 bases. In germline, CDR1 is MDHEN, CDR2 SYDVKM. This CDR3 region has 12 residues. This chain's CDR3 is CASSKAWTEAFF. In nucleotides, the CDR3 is TGTGCCAGCAGTAAAGCGTGGACTGAAGCTTTCTTT. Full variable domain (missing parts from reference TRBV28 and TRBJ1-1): DVKVTQSSRYLVKRTGEKVFLECVQDMDHENMFWYRQDPGLGLRLIYFSYDVKMKEKGDIPEGYSVSREKKERFSLILESASTNQTSMYLCASSKAWTEAFFGQGTRLTVV.

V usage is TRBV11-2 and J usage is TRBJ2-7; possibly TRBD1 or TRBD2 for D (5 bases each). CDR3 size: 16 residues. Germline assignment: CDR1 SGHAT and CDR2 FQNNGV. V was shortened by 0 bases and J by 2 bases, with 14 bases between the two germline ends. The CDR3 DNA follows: TGTGCCAGCAGCTTAGATCTGGGGGAATTAGCCTACGAGCAGTACTTC. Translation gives CASSLDLGELAYEQYF.

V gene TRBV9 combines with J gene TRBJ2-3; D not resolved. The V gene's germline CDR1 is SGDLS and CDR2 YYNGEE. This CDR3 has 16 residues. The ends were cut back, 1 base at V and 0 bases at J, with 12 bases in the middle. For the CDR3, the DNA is TGTGCCAGCAGCGTATACGCAGACCGTAGCACAGATACGCAGTATTTT. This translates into CASSVYADRSTDTQYF. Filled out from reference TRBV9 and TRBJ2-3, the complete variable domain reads DSGVTQTPKHLITATGQRVTLRCSPRSGDLSVYWYQQSLDQGLQFLIQYYNGEERAKGNILERFSAQQFPDLHSELNLSSLELGDSALYFCASSVYADRSTDTQYFGPGTRLTVL.

Here the CDR3 DNA reads TGTGCCAGCAGCTTAGGGCCGACCCAAGAGACCCAGTACTTC. Translated, it gives CASSLGPTQETQYF. The rearrangement uses TRBV7-9 and TRBJ2-5; no clear D gene. From germline, CDR1 is SEHNR and CDR2 FQNEAQ (reference sequence). V was cut by 1 base and J by 1 base, with 7 bases left in between. CDR3 size: 14 residues.

The CDR3 here is CASSLSGGTGGAYNEQFF. CDR3 bases: TGTGCCAGCAGCTTAAGCGGTGGGACAGGGGGCGCCTACAATGAGCAGTTCTTC. The chain couples TRBV7-3 to TRBJ2-1; TRBD1 agrees at 12 bases. Germline V gene data show CDR1 as SGHTA and CDR2 as FQGTGA. V lost 1 base to trimming and J lost 2 bases; unmatched junction nucleotides: 6. The CDR3 covers 18 residues. Using reference TRBV7-3 and TRBJ2-1 for the parts outside the CDR3, the full variable domain is GAGVSQTPSNKVTEKGKYVELRCDPISGHTALYWYRQSLGQGPEFLIYFQGTGAADDSGLPNDRFFAVRPEGSVSTLKIQRTERGDSAVYLCASSLSGGTGGAYNEQFFGPGTRLTVL.

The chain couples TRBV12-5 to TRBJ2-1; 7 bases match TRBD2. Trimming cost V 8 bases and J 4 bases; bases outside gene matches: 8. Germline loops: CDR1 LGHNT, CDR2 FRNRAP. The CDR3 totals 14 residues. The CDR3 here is CASLAEWGYNEQFF. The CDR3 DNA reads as TGTGCTAGTCTAGCGGAGTGGGGTTACAATGAGCAGTTCTTC.

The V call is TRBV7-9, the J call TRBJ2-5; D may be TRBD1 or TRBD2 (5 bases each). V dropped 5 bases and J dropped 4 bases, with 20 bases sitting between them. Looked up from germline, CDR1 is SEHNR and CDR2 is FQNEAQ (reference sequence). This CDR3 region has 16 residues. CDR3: CASSHTPGPRGETQYF. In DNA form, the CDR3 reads TGTGCCAGCAGCCATACCCCGGGACCCCGGGGAGAGACCCAGTACTTC.

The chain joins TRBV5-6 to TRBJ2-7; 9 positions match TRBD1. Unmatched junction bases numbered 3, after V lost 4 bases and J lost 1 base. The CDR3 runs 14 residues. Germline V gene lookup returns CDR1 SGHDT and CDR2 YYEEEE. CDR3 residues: CASSPQGASYEQYF. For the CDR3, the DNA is TGTGCCAGCAGCCCACAGGGGGCTTCCTACGAGCAGTACTTC.

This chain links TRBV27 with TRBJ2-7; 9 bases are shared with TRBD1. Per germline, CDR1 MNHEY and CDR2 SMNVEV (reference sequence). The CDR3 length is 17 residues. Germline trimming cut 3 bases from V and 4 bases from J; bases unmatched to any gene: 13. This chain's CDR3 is CASSFHLVGTGMYEQYF. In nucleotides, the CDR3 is TGTGCCAGCAGTTTCCACCTGGTCGGGACAGGGATGTACGAGCAGTACTTC.

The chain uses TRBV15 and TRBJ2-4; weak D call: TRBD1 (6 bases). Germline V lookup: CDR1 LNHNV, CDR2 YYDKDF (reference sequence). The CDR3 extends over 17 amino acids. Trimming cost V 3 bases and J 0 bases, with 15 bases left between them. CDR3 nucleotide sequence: TGTGCCACCAGCAGGGTAGGACAGCTGGGAGCCAAAAACATTCAGTACTTC. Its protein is CATSRVGQLGAKNIQYF.

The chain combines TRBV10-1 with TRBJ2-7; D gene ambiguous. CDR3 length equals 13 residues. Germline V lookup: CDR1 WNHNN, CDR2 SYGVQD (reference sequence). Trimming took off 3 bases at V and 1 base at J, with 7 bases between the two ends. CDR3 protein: CASSEGFSYEQYF. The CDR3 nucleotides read TGCGCCAGCAGTGAAGGGTTTTCCTACGAGCAGTACTTC.

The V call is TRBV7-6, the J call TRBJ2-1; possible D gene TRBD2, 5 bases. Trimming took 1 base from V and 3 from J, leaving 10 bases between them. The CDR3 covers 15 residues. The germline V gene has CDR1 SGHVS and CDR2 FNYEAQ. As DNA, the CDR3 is TGTGCCAGCAGCTTAGATGTAGCGCGCTACAATGAGCAGTTCTTC. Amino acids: CASSLDVARYNEQFF.

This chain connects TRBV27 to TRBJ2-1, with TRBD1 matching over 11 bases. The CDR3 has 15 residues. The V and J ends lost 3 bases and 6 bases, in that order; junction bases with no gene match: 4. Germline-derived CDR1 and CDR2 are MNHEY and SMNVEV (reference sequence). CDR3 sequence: CASSFPGTGGNEQFF. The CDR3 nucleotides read TGTGCCAGCAGTTTCCCCGGGACAGGGGGCAATGAGCAGTTCTTC.

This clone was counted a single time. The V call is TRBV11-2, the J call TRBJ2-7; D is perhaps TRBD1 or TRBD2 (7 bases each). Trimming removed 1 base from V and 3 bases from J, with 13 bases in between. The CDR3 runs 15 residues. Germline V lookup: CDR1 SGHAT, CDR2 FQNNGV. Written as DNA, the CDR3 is TGTGCCAGCAGCTTAGGGCAGGGGGGGCTCTACGAGCAGTACTTC. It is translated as CASSLGQGGLYEQYF.